These 23 T cell receptor beta chains share one sample of origin, sequenced in a study of blood T cell repertoires in COVID-19. The table came from immunoSEQ multiplex PCR; TCRdb's copy has only in-frame clones and leaves some out. The data contain about 270,000 clones, roughly 86% of them singletons. Sequencing input: peripheral blood. These receptors originate from a man in his forties with active or convalescent COVID-19.

The gene calls are TRBV19 and TRBJ2-2; 7 nucleotides agree with TRBD1. CDR1 is LNHDA, CDR2 SQIVND, per germline (reference sequence). The CDR3 is made up of 13 amino acids. The CDR3 region has the DNA TGTGAAAGGGGACAGAGAAACACCGGGGAGCTGTTTTTT. It codes for CERGQRNTGELFF.

The V call is TRBV18, the J call TRBJ1-2; 8 bases fit TRBD1. This CDR3 contains 14 residues. Trimming at V came to 3 bases and at J to 5 bases, leaving 5 bases not matched to a gene. Germline V gives CDR1 KGHSH, CDR2 LQKENI. As DNA, the CDR3 is TGTGCCAGCTCACCGGACCAGGGGGCTTATGGCTACACCTTC. It encodes CASSPDQGAYGYTF.

This sequence joins TRBV19 and TRBJ2-7; D is unresolved. The germline V and J ends were trimmed by 7 bases and 6 bases, with 19 bases remaining between them. The CDR3 runs to 14 residues. In germline, CDR1 is LNHDA, CDR2 SQIVND (reference sequence). CDR3 amino acids: CASKEGTVPGEQYF. CDR3 sequence (DNA): TGTGCCAGTAAAGAAGGAACGGTCCCGGGCGAGCAGTACTTC.

V is TRBV9 and J is TRBJ2-1, with 9 bases that match TRBD2. Germline lookup yields CDR1 SGDLS and CDR2 YYNGEE. The CDR3 is 18 amino acids. CDR3 sequence: CPLWERTSAILLYNEQFF. In DNA, the CDR3 is TGTCCCCTTTGGGAGAGGACTAGCGCGATCCTCTTATACAATGAGCAGTTCTTC.

The chain joins TRBV5-5 to TRBJ1-4, with a tentative D call TRBD1 (5 bases). The V end was cut by 4 bases, the J end by 6 bases, with 16 bases between. The CDR3 contains 15 residues. Germline lookup yields CDR1 SGHKS and CDR2 YYEKEE (reference sequence). CDR3 DNA sequence: TGTGCCAGCAGCCTCCGGGACTCCAGGGATGAAAAACTGTTTTTT. It yields the protein CASSLRDSRDEKLFF. The full variable domain, its missing parts supplied by reference TRBV5-5 and TRBJ1-4, is DAGVTQSPTHLIKTRGQQVTLRCSPISGHKSVSWYQQVLGQGPQFIFQYYEKEERGRGNFPDRFSARQFPNYSSELNVNALLLGDSALYLCASSLRDSRDEKLFFGSGTQLSVL.

This clone has a single count. The CDR3 is CASRRGNSGNTIYF. The DNA for the CDR3 is TGTGCCAGCAGGCGGGGCAACTCTGGAAACACCATATATTTT. V gene TRBV7-3 combines with J gene TRBJ1-3, with D possibly being TRBD1 (5 bases). The V and J ends lost 6 bases and 0 bases respectively, with 9 bases between them. CDR1 and CDR2 from the germline V gene are SGHTA and FQGTGA. CDR3 size: 14 residues.

This rearrangement joins TRBV6-2 or TRBV6-3 to TRBJ2-1, with D unresolved. The CDR3 loop spans 15 amino acids. Germline V gives CDR1 MNHEY, CDR2 SVGEGT. V gave up 1 base and J gave up 0 bases, with 7 bases separating them. The CDR3 nucleotides read TGTGCCAGCAGTTACTTTTCTAGCTCCTACAATGAGCAGTTCTTC. It translates to CASSYFSSSYNEQFF.

The DNA for the CDR3 is TGTGCCAGTATCGGGGGACAGTCCATCTCTGGGGCCAACGTCCTGACTTTC. The encoded protein is CASIGGQSISGANVLTF. The gene calls are TRBV19 and TRBJ2-6; D might be TRBD1 (7 bases). The V end was cut by 7 bases, the J end by 0 bases, with 16 bases between. Germline CDR1 and CDR2: LNHDA and SQIVND (reference sequence). CDR3 length: 17 residues.

The chain is built from TRBV27 and TRBJ1-6, with 8 nucleotides matching TRBD1. The trim removed 2 bases at V and 9 bases at J, leaving 18 bases unmatched. Germline CDR1 MNHEY, CDR2 SMNVEV (reference sequence). The CDR3 extends over 19 amino acids. CDR3: CASSLRGQGPGIPVSPLHF. CDR3 coding DNA: TGTGCCAGCAGTTTACGTGGACAGGGACCTGGAATTCCTGTTTCACCCCTCCACTTT.

The chain combines TRBV30 with TRBJ1-4, with TRBD1 as a possible D gene (5 bases). Per the germline V gene, CDR1 is GTSNPN and CDR2 is SVGIG (reference sequence). V was shortened by 3 bases and J by 6 bases, with 17 bases between the two germline ends. The CDR3 loop spans 15 amino acids. The CDR3 nucleotides read TGTGCCTGGAGGGAACACAGGAGGGGAGATGAAAAACTGTTTTTT. Amino acid sequence: CAWREHRRGDEKLFF.

V and J are TRBV9 and TRBJ2-3, with TRBD2 matching over 8 bases. CDR1 is SGDLS and CDR2 is YYNGEE in the germline V gene. This CDR3 is built from 15 residues. V shed 7 bases, J shed 2 bases, and the junction held 9 bases outside the gene matches. The CDR3 bases are TGTGCCAGCGTAAACCCGCGGGAGGACACAGATACGCAGTATTTT. This gives the protein CASVNPREDTDTQYF.

The gene calls are TRBV6-5 and TRBJ2-2; D remains unclear. Trimming shortened V by 10 bases and J by 1 base, and 10 bases separated the two germline ends. Germline-derived CDR1 and CDR2 are MNHEY and SVGAGI. The CDR3 is 13 amino acids. The CDR3 spells CAMNGVNTGELFF. CDR3 DNA sequence: TGTGCCATGAACGGAGTGAACACCGGGGAGCTGTTTTTT.

The chain recombines TRBV18 with TRBJ1-2; 10 bases are shared with TRBD1. CDR3 length: 14 residues. V lost 2 bases, J lost 8 bases, and 5 bases stayed unmatched. Looked up from germline, CDR1 is KGHSH and CDR2 is LQKENI. For the CDR3, the DNA is TGTGCCAGCTCACCAGGGACAGGGGTAGGCGGCTACACCTTC. Translation: CASSPGTGVGGYTF.

This chain joins TRBV7-9 and TRBJ2-3; 7 bases map to TRBD2. Germline-derived CDR1 and CDR2 are SEHNR and FQNEAQ (reference sequence). The trim removed 1 base at V and 2 bases at J, leaving 6 bases unmatched. The CDR3 contains 16 residues. CDR3 nucleotide sequence: TGTGCCAGCAGCTTAGTGGGGGAGGGAGCCACAGATACGCAGTATTTT. It yields the protein CASSLVGEGATDTQYF.

The gene calls are TRBV20-1 and TRBJ2-3, with D possibly being TRBD1 (5 bases). The CDR3 has 14 amino acids. Germline lookup yields CDR1 DFQATT and CDR2 SNEGSKA (reference sequence). V shed 3 bases and J shed 0 bases, with 10 bases lying between them. The CDR3: CSASTGASTDTQYF. Here the CDR3 DNA reads TGCAGTGCTAGTACAGGAGCTAGCACAGATACGCAGTATTTT.

The genes are TRBV2 and TRBJ2-5, with TRBD2 matching 9 bases. Germline trimming cut 4 bases from V and 6 bases from J; bases unmatched to any gene: 21. The CDR3 spans 19 residues. Germline V lookup: CDR1 SNHLY, CDR2 FYNNEI. DNA of the CDR3: TGTGCCAGCAGTGGTTCGGCCGACCTAGCGGGAATTGCAAAGAAGACCCAGTACTTC. It encodes CASSGSADLAGIAKKTQYF.

The gene calls are TRBV7-9 and TRBJ2-2, with a possible D match to TRBD2 (5 bases). This CDR3 region has 11 residues. The V gene lost 6 bases and the J gene lost 7 bases, with 6 bases spanning the gap. Germline V gives CDR1 SEHNR, CDR2 FQNEAQ (reference sequence). The CDR3 region is CASRGDGELFF. The CDR3 DNA reads TGTGCCAGCAGGGGAGACGGGGAGCTGTTTTTT.

This clone appeared once. V is TRBV7-3 and J is TRBJ2-2; D might be TRBD1 (5 bases). V was shortened by 5 bases and J by 7 bases, with 11 bases between the two germline ends. The CDR3 is 13 residues long. Germline V gives CDR1 SGHTA, CDR2 FQGTGA. The CDR3 coding sequence is TGTGCCAGCAGCGAAGACAGCTTCGGGGAGCTGTTTTTT. Residues: CASSEDSFGELFF.

In its sample, this clone was seen a few times. The chain recombines TRBV5-1 with TRBJ1-3; D is ambiguous. The CDR3 runs 15 residues. Deletions cut 0 bases from V and 0 bases from J, with 7 bases between. CDR1 is SGHRS and CDR2 is YFSETQ in the germline V gene. In DNA form, the CDR3 reads TGCGCCAGCAGCTTGGGGCAGAACTCTGGAAACACCATATATTTT. Its protein is CASSLGQNSGNTIYF.

This clone is classed as medium-sized. The chain couples TRBV19 to TRBJ2-7; 11 bases fit TRBD1. Germline values: CDR1 LNHDA, CDR2 SQIVND (reference sequence). V was clipped by 9 bases and J by 5 bases; unmatched bases: 3. This CDR3 has 12 amino acids. The CDR3 DNA reads TGTGCCAGCCGGACAGGGGGCAACGAGCAGTACTTC. It translates to CASRTGGNEQYF.

This clone was counted once. The chain recombines TRBV6-5 with TRBJ1-2; D not certain. The CDR3 length is 13 residues. The germline V gene has CDR1 MNHEY and CDR2 SVGAGI. V was pared by 2 bases and J by 1 base, with 5 bases between. The CDR3 DNA reads TGTGCCAGCAGTTACCGGAGTAACTATGGCTACACCTTC. As protein: CASSYRSNYGYTF.

V is TRBV5-1 and J is TRBJ2-7, with D unclear. The CDR3 loop spans 14 amino acids. The V and J ends lost 0 bases and 1 base respectively, with 8 bases between them. CDR1 is SGHRS and CDR2 is YFSETQ in the germline V gene. The CDR3 DNA reads TGCGCCAGCAGCTTGGGAACTTATTCCTACGAGCAGTACTTC. This codes for CASSLGTYSYEQYF.

The chain links TRBV28 to TRBJ2-7; maybe TRBD1 (6 bases). The germline CDR1 and CDR2 sequences are MDHEN and SYDVKM. V was clipped by 4 bases and J by 1 base, with 14 bases between them. The CDR3 is 15 residues long. CDR3 region: CASSSSSGESYEQYF. DNA of the CDR3: TGTGCCAGCAGTTCCTCGTCAGGGGAATCCTACGAGCAGTACTTC.